This T cell receptor (beta chain) came from a study of blood T cell repertoires in COVID-19. The germline V gene has CDR1 SGHDN and CDR2 FVKESK. This CDR3 spans 19 amino acids. J gave up 6 bases and V 2 bases, and 17 bases lay outside the gene matches. In the original workflow: Estimation of nucleated cell counts was performed using reference gene primer amplification. Here immunoSEQ multiplex PCR was the method, and the copy in TCRdb shows in-frame clones only, minus some. That table supplies the V and J calls and clone size; D and trimming were determined from the DNA. The data hold over 85,000 clones, with 70% to 80% observed a single time.

Sequencing was done on a sample of peripheral blood. This receptor was taken from a woman aged 55-69 years with acute or convalescent COVID-19. The rearrangement joins TRBV14 to TRBJ2-3; 10 bases align to TRBD2. The CDR3 region is CASSQKISRGAGGPDTQYF. CDR3 sequence (DNA): TGTGCCAGCAGCCAAAAGATTTCAAGGGGAGCGGGGGGGCCGGATACGCAGTATTTT.